This TCR beta chain was captured by sequencing in a study of blood T cell repertoires in COVID-19. Study background: Donors in Cohort 3 counted as recovered after two negative PCRs, clearance, or symptom resolution. COVID-19 samples, acute and convalescent, were from the United States, Italy and Spain.

Germline-derived CDR1 and CDR2 are SGHAT and FQNNGV. V shed 1 base, J shed 4 bases, and the junction held 6 bases outside the gene matches. The CDR3 has 15 residues. Clones were read by immunoSEQ multiplex PCR, and TCRdb kept only the in-frame ones, dropping some. The sample has some 190,000 clones, 86% seen once. In its sample, this clone was seen once. The study recruited people aged roughly 18 to 100 years across roughly 25 US areas. Researchers sorted participants into cohorts using their self-reported clinical history. The chain links TRBV11-2 to TRBJ1-2, with 7 nucleotides matching TRBD1. The sequence came from a woman between 40 and 55 years old in a cohort exposed to, infected with or recovered from COVID-19 (not recorded which). The sample was PBMCs or T cells enriched from blood (not recorded which). CDR3 sequence (DNA): TGTGCCAGCAGCTTAGTAGGGGGACAGATCTATGGCTACACCTTC. Its protein product is CASSLVGGQIYGYTF.